This section outlines one T cell receptor (beta chain) sequence together with its context. The data originate from a study of blood T cell repertoires in COVID-19. The CDR3 length is 14 residues. Trimming cost V 5 bases and J 5 bases, with 15 bases left between them. From germline, CDR1 is KGHSH and CDR2 LQKENI. As handled by the study authors: Reference gene primer amplification yielded estimated nucleated cell counts. The table came from immunoSEQ multiplex PCR; TCRdb's copy has only in-frame clones and leaves some out. V and J calls and clone size are copied from that table; D and trimming were computed from the DNA. The table has 25,000 to 30,000 clones, 70% to 90% seen once.

Sequencing was carried out using peripheral blood. This sequence joins TRBV18 and TRBJ1-2; D possibly corresponds to TRBD1 (6 bases). This clonotype was obtained from a human donor in a cohort sampled during active COVID-19. CDR3 residues: CASSSGGDGYGYTF. The CDR3 DNA reads TGTGCCAGCTCAAGCGGGGGCGATGGGTATGGCTACACCTTC.